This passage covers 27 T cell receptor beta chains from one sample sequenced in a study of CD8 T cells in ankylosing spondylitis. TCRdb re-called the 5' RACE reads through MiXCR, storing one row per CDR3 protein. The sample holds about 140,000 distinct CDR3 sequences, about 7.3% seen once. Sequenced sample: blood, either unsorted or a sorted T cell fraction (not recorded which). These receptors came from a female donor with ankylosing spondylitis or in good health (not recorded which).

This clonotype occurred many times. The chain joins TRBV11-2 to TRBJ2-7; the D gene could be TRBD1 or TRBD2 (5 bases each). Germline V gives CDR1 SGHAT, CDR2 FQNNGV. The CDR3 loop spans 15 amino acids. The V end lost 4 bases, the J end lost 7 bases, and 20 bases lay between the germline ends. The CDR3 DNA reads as TGTGCCAGCAGCTCCCCGGGGCAGGATTCGCGTGAGCAGTACTTC. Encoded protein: CASSSPGQDSREQYF.

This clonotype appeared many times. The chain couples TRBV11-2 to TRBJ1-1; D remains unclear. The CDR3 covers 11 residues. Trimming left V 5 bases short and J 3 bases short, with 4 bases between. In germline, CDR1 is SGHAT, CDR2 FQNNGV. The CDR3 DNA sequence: TGTGCCAGCAGCGCTGACACTGAAGCTTTCTTT. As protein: CASSADTEAFF.

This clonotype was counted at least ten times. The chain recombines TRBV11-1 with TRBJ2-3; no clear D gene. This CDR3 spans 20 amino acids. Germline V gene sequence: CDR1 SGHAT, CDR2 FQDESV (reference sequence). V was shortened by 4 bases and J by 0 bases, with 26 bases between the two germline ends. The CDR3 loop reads CASSSTTDPNPQPSTDTQYF. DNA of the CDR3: TGTGCCAGCAGCTCAACGACCGACCCGAATCCCCAACCTAGCACAGATACGCAGTATTTT.

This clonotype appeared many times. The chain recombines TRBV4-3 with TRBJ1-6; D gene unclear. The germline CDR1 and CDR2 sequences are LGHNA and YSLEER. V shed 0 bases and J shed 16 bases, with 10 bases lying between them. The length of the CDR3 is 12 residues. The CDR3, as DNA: TGCGCCAGCAGCCAAGATCGGGCGCGACTCCACTTT. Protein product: CASSQDRARLHF.

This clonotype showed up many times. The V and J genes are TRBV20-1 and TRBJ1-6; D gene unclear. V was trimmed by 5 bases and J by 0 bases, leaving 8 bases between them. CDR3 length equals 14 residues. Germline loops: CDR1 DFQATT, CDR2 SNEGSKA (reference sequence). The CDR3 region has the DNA TGCAGTGCTCACATAAGCTCCTATAATTCACCCCTCCACTTT. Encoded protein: CSAHISSYNSPLHF.

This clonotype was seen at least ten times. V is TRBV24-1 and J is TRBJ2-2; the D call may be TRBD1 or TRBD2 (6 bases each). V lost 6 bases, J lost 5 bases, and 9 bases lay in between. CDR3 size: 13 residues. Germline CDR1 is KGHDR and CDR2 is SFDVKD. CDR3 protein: CATSLGGTGELFF. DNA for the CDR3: TGTGCCACCAGTTTAGGGGGGACCGGGGAGCTGTTTTTT.

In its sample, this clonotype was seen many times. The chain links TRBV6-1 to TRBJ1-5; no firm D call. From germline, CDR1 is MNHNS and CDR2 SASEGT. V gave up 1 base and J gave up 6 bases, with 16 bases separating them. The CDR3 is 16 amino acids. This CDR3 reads CASSEDYPWVGQPQHF. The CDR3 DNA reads TGTGCCAGCAGTGAAGACTACCCGTGGGTAGGTCAGCCCCAGCATTTT.

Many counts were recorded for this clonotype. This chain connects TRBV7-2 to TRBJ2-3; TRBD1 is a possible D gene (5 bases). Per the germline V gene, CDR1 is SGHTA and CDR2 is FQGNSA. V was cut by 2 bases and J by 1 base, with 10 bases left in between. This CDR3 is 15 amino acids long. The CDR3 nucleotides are TGTGCCAGCAGCTTATCAGGGATCGGCACAGATACGCAGTATTTT. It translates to CASSLSGIGTDTQYF.

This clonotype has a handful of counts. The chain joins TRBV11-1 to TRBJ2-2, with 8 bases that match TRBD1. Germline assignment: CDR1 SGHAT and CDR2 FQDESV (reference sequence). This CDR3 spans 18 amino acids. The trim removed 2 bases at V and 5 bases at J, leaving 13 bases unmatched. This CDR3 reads CASSLPVGGQVVTGELFF. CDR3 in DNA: TGTGCCAGCAGCTTACCCGTGGGGGGACAGGTTGTGACCGGGGAGCTGTTTTTT.

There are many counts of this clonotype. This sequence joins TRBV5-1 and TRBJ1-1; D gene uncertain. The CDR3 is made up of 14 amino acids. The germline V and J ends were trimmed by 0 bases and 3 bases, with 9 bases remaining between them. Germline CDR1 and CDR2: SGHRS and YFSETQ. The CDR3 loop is CASSLEGPYTEAFF. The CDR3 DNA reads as TGCGCCAGCAGCTTGGAGGGCCCTTACACTGAAGCTTTCTTT.

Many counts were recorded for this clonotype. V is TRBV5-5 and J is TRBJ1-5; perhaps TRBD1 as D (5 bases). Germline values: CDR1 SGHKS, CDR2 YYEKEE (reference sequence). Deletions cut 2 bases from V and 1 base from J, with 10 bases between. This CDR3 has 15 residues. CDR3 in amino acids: CASSFFGGSNQPQHF. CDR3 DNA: TGTGCCAGCAGCTTCTTTGGGGGGAGCAATCAGCCCCAGCATTTT.

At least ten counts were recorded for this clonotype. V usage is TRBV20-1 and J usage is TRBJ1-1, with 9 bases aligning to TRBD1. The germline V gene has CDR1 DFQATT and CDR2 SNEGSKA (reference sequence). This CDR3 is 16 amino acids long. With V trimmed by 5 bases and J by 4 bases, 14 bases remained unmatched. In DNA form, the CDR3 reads TGCAGTGCTCGGCGCCGGGACAGGGAAACCCGCACTGAAGCTTTCTTT. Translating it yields CSARRRDRETRTEAFF.

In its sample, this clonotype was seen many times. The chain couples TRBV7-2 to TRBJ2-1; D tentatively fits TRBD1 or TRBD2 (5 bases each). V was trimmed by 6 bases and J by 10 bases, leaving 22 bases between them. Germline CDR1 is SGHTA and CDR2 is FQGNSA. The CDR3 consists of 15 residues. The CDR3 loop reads CASSAGTAGSGEQFF. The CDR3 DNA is TGTGCCAGCAGTGCCGGGACGGCCGGATCGGGCGAGCAGTTCTTC.

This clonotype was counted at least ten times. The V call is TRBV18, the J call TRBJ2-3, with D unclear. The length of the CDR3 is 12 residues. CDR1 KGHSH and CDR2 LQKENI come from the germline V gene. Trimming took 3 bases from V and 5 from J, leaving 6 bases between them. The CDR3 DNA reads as TGTGCCAGCTCACCGCTTGGAGATACGCAGTATTTT. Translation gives CASSPLGDTQYF.

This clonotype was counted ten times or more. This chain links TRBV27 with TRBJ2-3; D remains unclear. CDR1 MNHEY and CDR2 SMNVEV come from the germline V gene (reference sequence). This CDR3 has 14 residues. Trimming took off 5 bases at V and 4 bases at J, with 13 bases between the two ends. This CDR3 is CASSTLGHSDTQYF. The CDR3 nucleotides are TGTGCCAGCAGTACCCTAGGGCACTCAGATACGCAGTATTTT.

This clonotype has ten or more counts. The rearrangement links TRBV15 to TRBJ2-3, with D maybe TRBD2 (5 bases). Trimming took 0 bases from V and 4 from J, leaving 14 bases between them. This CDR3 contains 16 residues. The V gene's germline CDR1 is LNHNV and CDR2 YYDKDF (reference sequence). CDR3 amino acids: CATSRDSGIGSDTQYF. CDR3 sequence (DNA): TGTGCCACCAGCAGAGATTCGGGGATTGGGTCAGATACGCAGTATTTT. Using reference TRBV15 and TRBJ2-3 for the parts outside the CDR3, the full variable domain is DAMVIQNPRYQVTQFGKPVTLSCSQTLNHNVMYWYQQKSSQAPKLLFHYYDKDFNNEADTPDNFQSRRPNTSFCFLDIRSPGLGDTAMYLCATSRDSGIGSDTQYFGPGTRLTVL.

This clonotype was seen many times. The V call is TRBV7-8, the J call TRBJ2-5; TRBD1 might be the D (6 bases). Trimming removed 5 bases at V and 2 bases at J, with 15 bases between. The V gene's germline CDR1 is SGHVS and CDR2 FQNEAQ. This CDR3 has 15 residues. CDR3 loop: CASSKTGTTQETQYF. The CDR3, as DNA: TGTGCCAGCAGCAAAACAGGGACCACTCAAGAGACCCAGTACTTC.

The CDR3 is CASSLGRNTGELFF. DNA of the CDR3: TGTGCCAGCAGCTTAGGCAGGAACACCGGGGAGCTGTTTTTT. The chain recombines TRBV7-3 with TRBJ2-2, with D hard to call. Germline V lookup: CDR1 SGHTA, CDR2 FQGTGA. V shed 2 bases and J shed 1 base, with 5 bases lying between them. CDR3 length: 14 residues. The full variable domain, completed using reference TRBV7-3 and TRBJ2-2, is GAGVSQTPSNKVTEKGKYVELRCDPISGHTALYWYRQSLGQGPEFLIYFQGTGAADDSGLPNDRFFAVRPEGSVSTLKIQRTERGDSAVYLCASSLGRNTGELFFGEGSRLTVL.

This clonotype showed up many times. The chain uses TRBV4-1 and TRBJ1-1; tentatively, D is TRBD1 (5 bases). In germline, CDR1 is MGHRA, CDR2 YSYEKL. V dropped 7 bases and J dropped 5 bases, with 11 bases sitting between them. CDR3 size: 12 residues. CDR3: CASIGGGTEAFF. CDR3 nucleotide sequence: TGCGCCAGCATCGGGGGAGGGACTGAAGCTTTCTTT.

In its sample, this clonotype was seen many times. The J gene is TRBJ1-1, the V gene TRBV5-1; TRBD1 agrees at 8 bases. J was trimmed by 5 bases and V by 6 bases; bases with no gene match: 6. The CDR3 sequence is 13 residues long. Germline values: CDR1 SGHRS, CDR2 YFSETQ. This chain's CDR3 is CASTRQGRTEAFF. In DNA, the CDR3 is TGCGCCAGCACCAGACAGGGGAGAACTGAAGCTTTCTTT. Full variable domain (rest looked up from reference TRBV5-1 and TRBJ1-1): KAGVTQTPRYLIKTRGQQVTLSCSPISGHRSVSWYQQTPGQGLQFLFEYFSETQRNKGNFPGRFSGRQFSNSRSEMNVSTLELGDSALYLCASTRQGRTEAFFGQGTRLTVV.

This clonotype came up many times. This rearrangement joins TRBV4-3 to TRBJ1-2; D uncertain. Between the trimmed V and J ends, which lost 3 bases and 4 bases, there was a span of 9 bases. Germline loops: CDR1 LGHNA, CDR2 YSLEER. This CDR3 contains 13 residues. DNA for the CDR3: TGCGCCAGCAGCCAGTCGAGAAGCTATGGCTACACCTTC. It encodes CASSQSRSYGYTF.

The DNA for the CDR3 is TGTGCCAGCAGCCAAGGGGGACTAGCGGGGGACAATGAGCAGTTCTTC. Protein product: CASSQGGLAGDNEQFF. The chain joins TRBV3-1 to TRBJ2-1, with 14 bases lining up with TRBD2. This CDR3 has 16 amino acids. After removal of 1 base from V and 5 bases from J, the junction contained 1 base not matched to a gene. The germline V gene has CDR1 LGHDT and CDR2 YNNKEL (reference sequence).

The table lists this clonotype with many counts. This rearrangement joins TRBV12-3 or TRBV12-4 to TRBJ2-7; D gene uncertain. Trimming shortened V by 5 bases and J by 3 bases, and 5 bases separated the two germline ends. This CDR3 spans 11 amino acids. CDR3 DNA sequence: TGTGCCAGCAGTACTCTCTACGAGCAGTACTTC. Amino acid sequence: CASSTLYEQYF.

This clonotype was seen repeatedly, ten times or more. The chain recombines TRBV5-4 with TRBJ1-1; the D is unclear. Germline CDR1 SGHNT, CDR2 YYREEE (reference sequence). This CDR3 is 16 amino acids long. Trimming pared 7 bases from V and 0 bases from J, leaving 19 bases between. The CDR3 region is CASSLAGQPVNTEAFF. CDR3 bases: TGTGCCAGCTCCTTAGCGGGCCAACCGGTGAACACTGAAGCTTTCTTT.

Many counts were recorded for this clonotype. CDR3 in DNA: TGTGCCAGCACAAGACTAGCGGTGAACACCGGGGAGCTGTTTTTT. Its protein product is CASTRLAVNTGELFF. The chain combines TRBV12-3 or TRBV12-4 with TRBJ2-2; 9 bases line up with TRBD2. With V trimmed by 7 bases and J by 1 base, 4 bases remained unmatched. The CDR3 spans 15 residues.

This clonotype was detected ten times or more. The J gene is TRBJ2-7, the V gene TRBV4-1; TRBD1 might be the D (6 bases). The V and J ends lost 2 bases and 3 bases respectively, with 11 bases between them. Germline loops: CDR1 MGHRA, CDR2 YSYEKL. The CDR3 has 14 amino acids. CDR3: CASSQYGQLYEQYF. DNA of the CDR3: TGCGCCAGCAGCCAATACGGACAGCTCTACGAGCAGTACTTC.

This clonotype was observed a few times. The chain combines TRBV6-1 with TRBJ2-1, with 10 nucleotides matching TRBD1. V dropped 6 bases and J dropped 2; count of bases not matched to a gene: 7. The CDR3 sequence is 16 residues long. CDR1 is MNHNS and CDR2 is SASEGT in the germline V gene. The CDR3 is CASSPVTGGTYNEQFF. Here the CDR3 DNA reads TGTGCCAGCAGCCCGGTGACAGGGGGCACCTACAATGAGCAGTTCTTC.